By sample fraction, the clone carrying this TCR beta chain is medium-sized (0.01 to 0.1%). Antigen specificity is unknown. TCRdb re-called the PCR reads through MiXCR. The data contain tens of thousands of clones, around 25% of them singletons. Germline V gene sequence: CDR1 MNHEY, CDR2 SVGEGT. This CDR3 spans 17 amino acids. Trimming at V came to 7 bases and at J to 1 base, leaving 13 bases not matched to a gene. Patients were all untreated before their thyroid surgery. The data are from a study of metastatic and nonmetastatic thyroid tumors. Findings of the study overall: Reported TCR beta diversity, measured in blood and tumor, was significantly higher for malignant thyroid tumors than for benign nodules.

The sequence came from a male donor with papillary thyroid cancer or a benign thyroid nodule (not recorded which). Some clones in this sample may be carry-over from other donors' samples. Specimen: tumor tissue. The J gene is TRBJ2-1, the V gene TRBV6-2 or TRBV6-3, with TRBD2 identical over 7 bases. DNA of the CDR3: TGTGCCAGCACCGAATTCGGTAGCGGGCGATCCTACAATGAGCAGTTCTTC. Translating gives CASTEFGSGRSYNEQFF.